The TCR beta chain described here comes from a study of regulatory T cells in long-lasting Graves disease. Study-level results: The TCR repertoire of persistent Graves' patients was less diverse than that of newly diagnosed ones.

The time point was: persistent/refractory GD, antithyroid drugs over 5 years with positive TRAb. Extracted PBMC RNA gave rise to the TCR library. Investigators report Graves' disease was diagnosed under American Thyroid Association guidelines. Library construction for TCR beta used iRepertoire HTBI primers and Arm-PCR of CDR3 regions. TCRdb processed the multiplex PCR reads anew with MiXCR; each CDR3 protein has one entry. The table lists about 460,000 distinct CDR3 sequences, 20% to 25% of them singletons. As for this clonotype: Its antigen is still unknown.

The CDR3 is 16 residues long. The trim removed 3 bases at V and 4 bases at J, leaving 12 bases unmatched. Looked up from germline, CDR1 is SGHTA and CDR2 is FQGNSA. The specimen was peripheral blood mononuclear cells (PBMCs), collected when the disease was refractory, from a patient treated with antithyroid drugs. This receptor was identified in a female donor with Graves disease. V gene TRBV7-2 combines with J gene TRBJ2-7; 7 positions agree with TRBD1. The CDR3 region is CASSLAVAGTEYEQYF. The CDR3 nucleotides are TGTGCCAGCAGCTTGGCCGTAGCCGGGACAGAGTACGAGCAGTACTTC.